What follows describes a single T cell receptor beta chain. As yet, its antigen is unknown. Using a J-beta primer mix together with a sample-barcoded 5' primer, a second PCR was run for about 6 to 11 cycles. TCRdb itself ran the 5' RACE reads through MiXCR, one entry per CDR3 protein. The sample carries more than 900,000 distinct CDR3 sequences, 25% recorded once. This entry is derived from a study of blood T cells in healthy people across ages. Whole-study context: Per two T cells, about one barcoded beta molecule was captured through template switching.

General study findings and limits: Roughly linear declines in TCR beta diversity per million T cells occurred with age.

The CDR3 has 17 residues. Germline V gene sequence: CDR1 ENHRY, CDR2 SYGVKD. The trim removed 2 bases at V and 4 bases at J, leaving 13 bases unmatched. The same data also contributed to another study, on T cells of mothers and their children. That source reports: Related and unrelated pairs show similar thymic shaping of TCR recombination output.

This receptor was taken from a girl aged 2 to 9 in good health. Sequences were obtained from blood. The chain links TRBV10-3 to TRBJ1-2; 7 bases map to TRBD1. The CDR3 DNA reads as TGTGCCATCAGTGAGCAGGCCGACAGGGAAGGTGTCTATGGCTACACCTTC. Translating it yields CAISEQADREGVYGYTF.